The next 3 T cell receptor beta chains were all read from a single sample in a study of T-cell reconstitution after alpha-beta-depleted transplantation in children. Unique molecular identifiers were built into the TCRbeta library. Via MiXCR, TCRdb re-called the PCR reads, giving one row per CDR3 protein. Here the sample spans a few hundred thousand distinct CDR3 sequences, roughly 13% being singletons. This specimen consisted of PBMCs, mostly from graft donor cells, obtained 360 days after TCRalphabeta/CD19-depleted stem cell transplant. The receptors originated from a male patient aged 10 to 17 who had a stem cell transplant for acute myeloid leukemia, so the T cells may come from the graft donor.

This rearrangement joins TRBV12-3 or TRBV12-4 to TRBJ2-5; 8 nucleotides align to TRBD1. This CDR3 comprises 16 residues. The ends lost 5 bases at V and 5 bases at J; junction bases unmatched: 13. CDR3: CASSLPDFRQGETQYF. The CDR3 DNA sequence: TGTGCCAGCAGTCTGCCCGATTTTCGACAGGGGGAGACCCAGTACTTC.

This rearrangement joins TRBV12-3 or TRBV12-4 to TRBJ2-2; a possible D gene is TRBD1 (5 bases). This CDR3 region has 16 residues. The germline V and J ends were trimmed by 2 bases and 4 bases, with 14 bases remaining between them. CDR3 sequence: CASSLRAGPGTGELFF. In nucleotides, the CDR3 is TGTGCCAGCAGTTTAAGGGCAGGGCCGGGCACCGGGGAGCTGTTTTTT.

The rearrangement links TRBV18 to TRBJ2-1, with 13 positions matching TRBD2. This CDR3 is 15 amino acids long. Germline trimming cut 0 bases from V and 11 bases from J; bases unmatched to any gene: 4. In germline, CDR1 is KGHSH, CDR2 LQKENI. The CDR3, as DNA: TGTGCCAGCTCACCACCACTAGCGGGAGGGCCACAGCAGTTCTTC. Translating it yields CASSPPLAGGPQQFF.